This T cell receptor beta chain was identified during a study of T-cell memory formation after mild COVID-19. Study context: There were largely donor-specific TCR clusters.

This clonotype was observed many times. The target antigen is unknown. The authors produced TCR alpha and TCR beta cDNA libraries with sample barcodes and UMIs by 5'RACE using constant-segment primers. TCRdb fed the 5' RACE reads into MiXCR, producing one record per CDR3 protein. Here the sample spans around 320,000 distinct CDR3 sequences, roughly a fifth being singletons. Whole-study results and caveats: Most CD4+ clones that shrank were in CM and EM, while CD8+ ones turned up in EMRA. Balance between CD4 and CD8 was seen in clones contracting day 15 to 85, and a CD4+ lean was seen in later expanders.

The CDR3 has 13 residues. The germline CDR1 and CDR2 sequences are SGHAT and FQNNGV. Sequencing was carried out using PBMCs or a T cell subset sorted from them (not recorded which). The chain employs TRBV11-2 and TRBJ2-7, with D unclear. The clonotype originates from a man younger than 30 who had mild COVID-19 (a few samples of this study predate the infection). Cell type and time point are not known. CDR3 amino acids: CASSLGLTYEQYV. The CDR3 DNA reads TGTGCCAGCAGTTTAGGGCTTACCTACGAGCAGTACGTC.